The next 30 T cell receptor beta chains were all read from a single sample in a study of cytomegalovirus exposure and HLA in healthy donors. Clones were sequenced by immunoSEQ multiplex PCR, and TCRdb holds only the in-frame ones, with some missing. Of roughly 150,000 clones in the sample, around nine tenths were seen once. Sequenced: PBMCs. The receptors come from a woman aged 18 to 35 in good health and CMV-seropositive.

This sequence joins TRBV9 and TRBJ2-1; TRBD2 agrees at 7 bases. The germline V gene has CDR1 SGDLS and CDR2 YYNGEE. This CDR3 is 14 amino acids long. The trim removed 1 base at V and 8 bases at J, leaving 6 bases unmatched. The CDR3 here is CASSVFAGADEQFF. In nucleotides, the CDR3 is TGTGCCAGCAGCGTATTTGCGGGAGCGGATGAGCAGTTCTTC.

V usage is TRBV6-5 and J usage is TRBJ1-2, with 7 nucleotides matching TRBD1. With 4 bases clipped from V and 8 bases from J, the junction kept 10 bases outside the gene matches. CDR1 and CDR2 (germline): MNHEY, SVGAGI. This CDR3 comprises 14 residues. The CDR3 is CASSSQTGRRGYTF. The CDR3 coding sequence is TGTGCCAGCAGTTCCCAGACAGGGCGGCGGGGCTACACCTTC.

This chain links TRBV28 with TRBJ2-6; 11 positions agree with TRBD2. Per the germline V gene, CDR1 is MDHEN and CDR2 is SYDVKM. The junction had 14 bases not matched to a gene; V was cut back by 6 bases and J by 4 bases. There are 19 residues in the CDR3. The CDR3 reads CASSRSGRALRTGANVLTF. The CDR3 nucleotides read TGTGCCAGCAGCCGTAGCGGGAGGGCCCTCAGGACCGGGGCCAACGTCCTGACTTTC.

V usage is TRBV10-3 and J usage is TRBJ2-7; perhaps TRBD2 as D (5 bases). The ends were cut back, 6 bases at V and 2 bases at J, with 17 bases in the middle. There are 15 residues in the CDR3. Germline V gene lookup returns CDR1 ENHRY and CDR2 SYGVKD. CDR3 residues: CAIRRVASGTYEQYF. The CDR3 DNA sequence: TGTGCCATCAGGAGGGTAGCGTCGGGAACCTACGAGCAGTACTTC.

J is TRBJ2-7 and V is TRBV5-1, with 7 bases lining up with TRBD2. The CDR3 is 15 amino acids. CDR1 and CDR2 (germline): SGHRS, YFSETQ. The V gene end was trimmed by 0 bases and the J gene end by 5 bases; junction bases not matched to a gene: 8. The CDR3 region is CASSLGVGGLNEQYF. The CDR3 DNA is TGCGCCAGCAGCTTGGGGGTCGGGGGGTTGAACGAGCAGTACTTC.

This clone was counted a single time. V is TRBV13 and J is TRBJ2-7; 9 bases line up with TRBD2. V trimming: 5 bases; J trimming: 2 bases; junction bases outside the gene matches: 7. Germline assignment: CDR1 PRHDT and CDR2 FYEKMQ (reference sequence). The CDR3 consists of 15 residues. The CDR3, as DNA: TGTGCCAGCAGCCCAAGACTAGCGGAGGCCTACGAGCAGTACTTC. It yields the protein CASSPRLAEAYEQYF. Full variable domain (missing parts from reference TRBV13 and TRBJ2-7): AAGVIQSPRHLIKEKRETATLKCYPIPRHDTVYWYQQGPGQDPQFLISFYEKMQSDKGSIPDRFSAQQFSDYHSELNMSSLELGDSALYFCASSPRLAEAYEQYFGPGTRLTVT.

The chain joins TRBV9 to TRBJ2-1; 7 bases line up with TRBD2. V trimming: 3 bases; J trimming: 10 bases; junction bases outside the gene matches: 13. The germline V gene has CDR1 SGDLS and CDR2 YYNGEE. The CDR3 has 15 amino acids. CDR3 in DNA: TGTGCCAGCAGCGGCGTGGGGGGAGGGCCATGGGAGCAGTTCTTC. Its protein product is CASSGVGGGPWEQFF. Drawing the rest from reference TRBV9 and TRBJ2-1, the complete variable domain is DSGVTQTPKHLITATGQRVTLRCSPRSGDLSVYWYQQSLDQGLQFLIQYYNGEERAKGNILERFSAQQFPDLHSELNLSSLELGDSALYFCASSGVGGGPWEQFFGPGTRLTVL.

The V gene is TRBV29-1, the J gene TRBJ2-7, with a possible D match to TRBD2 (5 bases). With 7 bases removed from V and 2 bases from J, the gap between germline ends came to 9 bases. CDR1 is SQVTM and CDR2 is ANQGSEA in the germline V gene. The CDR3 contains 11 residues. The CDR3 sequence is CSGGGTYEQYF. The CDR3 coding sequence is TGCAGCGGTGGAGGTACCTACGAGCAGTACTTC.

The chain has TRBV7-6 and TRBJ2-3; 9 bases match TRBD1. V lost 5 bases to trimming and J lost 1 base; unmatched junction nucleotides: 13. This CDR3 is 18 amino acids long. Looked up from germline, CDR1 is SGHVS and CDR2 is FNYEAQ. The CDR3 DNA follows: TGTGCCAGCAGCCCCGGGACAGGGCAGAGGGGCCGCACAGATACGCAGTATTTT. It yields the protein CASSPGTGQRGRTDTQYF. Drawing the rest from reference TRBV7-6 and TRBJ2-3, the complete variable domain is GAGVSQSPRYKVTKRGQDVALRCDPISGHVSLYWYRQALGQGPEFLTYFNYEAQQDKSGLPNDRFSAERPEGSISTLTIQRTEQRDSAMYRCASSPGTGQRGRTDTQYFGPGTRLTVL.

J is TRBJ1-1 and V is TRBV4-3; a possible D gene is TRBD1 (6 bases). This CDR3 region has 15 residues. The V gene lost 0 bases and the J gene lost 6 bases, with 14 bases spanning the gap. Germline V CDR1 and CDR2: LGHNA, YSLEER. CDR3 DNA: TGCGCCAGCAGCCAAGATCTAGGGACAAGAGCTGAAGCTTTCTTT. Protein sequence: CASSQDLGTRAEAFF.

This chain links TRBV19 with TRBJ1-1; 7 bases align to TRBD1. The CDR3 length is 14 residues. From germline, CDR1 is LNHDA and CDR2 SQIVND (reference sequence). V gave up 7 bases and J gave up 0 bases; unmatched junction bases: 5. The CDR3 region is CASTITGVNTEAFF. The CDR3 bases are TGTGCCAGTACTATCACAGGGGTGAACACTGAAGCTTTCTTT.

The V call is TRBV2, the J call TRBJ2-7, with 7 positions matching TRBD1. The V gene's germline CDR1 is SNHLY and CDR2 FYNNEI. J lost 7 bases, V lost 5 bases, and 11 bases had no gene match. CDR3 length equals 14 residues. The CDR3 DNA reads TGTGCCAGCAGTCTACTGAAAGGACAGGTGGAGCAGTACTTC. Amino acids: CASSLLKGQVEQYF.

This chain uses TRBV5-6 with TRBJ2-7, with TRBD1 matching 9 bases. The junction had 5 bases not matched to a gene; V was cut back by 3 bases and J by 4 bases. CDR3 length equals 14 residues. Germline values: CDR1 SGHDT, CDR2 YYEEEE. CDR3 sequence reads: CASSSSGTGYEQYF. The CDR3 DNA reads TGTGCCAGCAGCTCATCCGGGACAGGGTACGAGCAGTACTTC.

The chain couples TRBV2 to TRBJ2-1, with TRBD2 matching 8 bases. Germline lookup yields CDR1 SNHLY and CDR2 FYNNEI. There are 16 residues in the CDR3. V trimming: 4 bases; J trimming: 4 bases; junction bases outside the gene matches: 9. The CDR3 region is CASSVPGLGTYNEQFF. The DNA of the CDR3 is TGTGCCAGCAGTGTACCGGGACTAGGGACTTACAATGAGCAGTTCTTC.

The V call is TRBV29-1, the J call TRBJ1-1; TRBD1 agrees at 7 bases. V gave up 5 bases and J gave up 4 bases; unmatched junction bases: 10. CDR1 is SQVTM, CDR2 ANQGSEA, per germline. This CDR3 has 14 residues. The CDR3 protein is CSVTLTGPTTEAFF. Written as DNA, the CDR3 is TGCAGCGTTACACTGACAGGGCCCACCACTGAAGCTTTCTTT.

The V and J genes are TRBV7-6 and TRBJ2-7, with 9 bases aligning to TRBD1. This CDR3 is 14 amino acids long. J lost 2 bases, V lost 5 bases, and 4 bases had no gene match. The V gene's germline CDR1 is SGHVS and CDR2 FNYEAQ. The CDR3: CASSQGTGPYEQYF. CDR3 bases: TGTGCCAGCAGCCAAGGGACAGGGCCCTACGAGCAGTACTTC.

This clone was seen only once. The chain combines TRBV29-1 with TRBJ1-2; 7 bases align to TRBD1. V shed 1 base and J 4 bases; nucleotides not matched to a gene: 3. The length of the CDR3 is 13 residues. Germline V gene sequence: CDR1 SQVTM, CDR2 ANQGSEA. CDR3 residues: CSVEGQGPYGYTF. The CDR3 DNA sequence: TGCAGCGTTGAAGGACAGGGCCCCTATGGCTACACCTTC.

The chain has TRBV7-2 and TRBJ1-1; a weak D match, TRBD1 (5 bases). V was shortened by 6 bases and J by 5 bases, with 22 bases between the two germline ends. CDR1 and CDR2 from the germline V gene are SGHTA and FQGNSA. This CDR3 comprises 16 residues. The CDR3 DNA is TGTGCCAGCAGTCAAATCGTAGGGACGGGAGGAACTGAAGCTTTCTTT. It yields the protein CASSQIVGTGGTEAFF. Supplemented by reference TRBV7-2 and TRBJ1-1, the full variable domain reads GAGVSQSPSNKVTEKGKDVELRCDPISGHTALYWYRQSLGQGLEFLIYFQGNSAPDKSGLPSDRFSAERTGGSVSTLTIQRTQQEDSAVYLCASSQIVGTGGTEAFFGQGTRLTVV.

J is TRBJ2-1 and V is TRBV10-1; 7 bases align to TRBD2. The germline V gene has CDR1 WNHNN and CDR2 SYGVQD (reference sequence). There are 19 residues in the CDR3. The V segment lost 6 bases and the J segment 8 bases; nucleotides outside the gene matches: 25. CDR3: CASRDPGGKADGDGYEQFF. The CDR3 nucleotides read TGCGCCAGCAGGGACCCGGGGGGAAAAGCGGATGGGGATGGGTATGAGCAGTTCTTC.

V and J are TRBV11-3 and TRBJ2-2; 10 nucleotides align to TRBD2. The CDR3 contains 16 residues. Germline values: CDR1 SGHNT, CDR2 YENEEA. The ends lost 11 bases at V and 4 bases at J; junction bases unmatched: 13. The CDR3 sequence is CACHSGRSSGTGELFF. Written as DNA, the CDR3 is TGTGCCTGCCATAGCGGGAGGTCCTCAGGCACCGGGGAGCTGTTTTTT.

V and J are TRBV29-1 and TRBJ2-1, with 8 positions matching TRBD1. The CDR3 has 14 amino acids. Germline V gene sequence: CDR1 SQVTM, CDR2 ANQGSEA. The V segment lost 2 bases and the J segment 7 bases; nucleotides outside the gene matches: 7. The CDR3 spells CSVERDRFRNEQFF. CDR3 coding DNA: TGCAGCGTTGAAAGGGACAGGTTTAGGAATGAGCAGTTCTTC.

The chain uses TRBV14 and TRBJ1-1; no firm D call. Germline loops: CDR1 SGHDN, CDR2 FVKESK. The CDR3 has 13 amino acids. The germline V and J ends were trimmed by 2 bases and 9 bases, with 13 bases remaining between them. CDR3 bases: TGTGCCAGCAGCCAAACGGTCTTAACTCAAGCTTTCTTT. Translation: CASSQTVLTQAFF. The full variable domain, completed using reference TRBV14 and TRBJ1-1, is EAGVTQFPSHSVIEKGQTVTLRCDPISGHDNLYWYRRVMGKEIKFLLHFVKESKQDESGMPNNRFLAERTGGTYSTLKVQPAELEDSGVYFCASSQTVLTQAFFGQGTRLTVV.

The chain is built from TRBV30 and TRBJ2-7, with 9 bases aligning to TRBD1. The germline gives CDR1 GTSNPN, CDR2 SVGIG (reference sequence). V gave up 5 bases and J gave up 5 bases; unmatched junction bases: 4. CDR3 length: 12 amino acids. The CDR3 DNA reads as TGTGCCTGGGATACAGGGGGCAACGAGCAGTACTTC. It is translated as CAWDTGGNEQYF.

This clone has a handful of counts. The chain employs TRBV28 and TRBJ1-2, with a possible D match to TRBD1 (6 bases). The CDR3 extends over 16 amino acids. Trimming left V 9 bases short and J 1 base short, with 21 bases between. Germline V gives CDR1 MDHEN, CDR2 SYDVKM. CDR3 nucleotides: TGTGCCAGATCCTATACCGGGACACGAATTAACTATGGCTACACCTTC. Translated, it gives CARSYTGTRINYGYTF.

In this sample, this clone turned up once. This chain links TRBV7-3 with TRBJ2-2; D might be TRBD2 (7 bases). V was cut by 3 bases and J by 5 bases, with 16 bases left in between. In germline, CDR1 is SGHTA, CDR2 FQGTGA. This CDR3 has 16 amino acids. The CDR3 region is CASSFAGAKWTGELFF. The CDR3, as DNA: TGTGCCAGCAGCTTCGCGGGGGCGAAGTGGACCGGGGAGCTGTTTTTT.

The chain uses TRBV19 and TRBJ2-7; a weak D match, TRBD2 (5 bases). This CDR3 is 12 amino acids long. Germline CDR1 is LNHDA and CDR2 is SQIVND (reference sequence). V was clipped by 5 bases and J by 3 bases, with 8 bases between them. The DNA for the CDR3 is TGTGCCAGTAGTGAGGGAAACTACGAGCAGTACTTC. This translates into CASSEGNYEQYF.

The CDR3 region has the DNA TGTGCCAGCAGCTTGGAAGTGCAGGGAGGCTACACCTTC. Translated: CASSLEVQGGYTF. The V call is TRBV11-2, the J call TRBJ1-2; D may be TRBD1 (5 bases). Germline V gene sequence: CDR1 SGHAT, CDR2 FQNNGV. This CDR3 contains 13 residues. Deletions cut 3 bases from V and 8 bases from J, with 13 bases between.

The V and J genes are TRBV19 and TRBJ2-7; no clear D. The CDR3 spans 14 residues. V shed 3 bases and J shed 0 bases, with 9 bases lying between them. Germline V gene sequence: CDR1 LNHDA, CDR2 SQIVND (reference sequence). CDR3 protein: CASSIRVSSYEQYF. The CDR3 bases are TGTGCCAGTAGTATTCGGGTTAGCTCCTACGAGCAGTACTTC. The full variable domain, in which reference TRBV19 and TRBJ2-7 provide the parts outside the CDR3, is DGGITQSPKYLFRKEGQNVTLSCEQNLNHDAMYWYRQDPGQGLRLIYYSQIVNDFQKGDIAEGYSVSREKKESFPLTVTSAQKNPTAFYLCASSIRVSSYEQYFGPGTRLTVT.

This clone was counted a few times. This chain links TRBV30 with TRBJ2-7; TRBD1 aligns across 8 bases. Germline CDR1 is GTSNPN and CDR2 is SVGIG (reference sequence). This CDR3 region has 14 residues. With V trimmed by 3 bases and J by 7 bases, 11 bases remained unmatched. The CDR3 spells CAWRVTGASGEQYF. CDR3 bases: TGTGCCTGGAGGGTGACAGGGGCCTCGGGAGAGCAGTACTTC.

This chain links TRBV19 with TRBJ2-7; 7 bases are a match to TRBD1. CDR3 length equals 15 residues. Unmatched junction bases numbered 9, after V lost 3 bases and J lost 4 bases. Germline CDR1 is LNHDA and CDR2 is SQIVND (reference sequence). The CDR3 DNA reads TGTGCCAGTAGTATTGTGTCAGGGGGACAATACGAGCAGTACTTC. Its translation: CASSIVSGGQYEQYF.